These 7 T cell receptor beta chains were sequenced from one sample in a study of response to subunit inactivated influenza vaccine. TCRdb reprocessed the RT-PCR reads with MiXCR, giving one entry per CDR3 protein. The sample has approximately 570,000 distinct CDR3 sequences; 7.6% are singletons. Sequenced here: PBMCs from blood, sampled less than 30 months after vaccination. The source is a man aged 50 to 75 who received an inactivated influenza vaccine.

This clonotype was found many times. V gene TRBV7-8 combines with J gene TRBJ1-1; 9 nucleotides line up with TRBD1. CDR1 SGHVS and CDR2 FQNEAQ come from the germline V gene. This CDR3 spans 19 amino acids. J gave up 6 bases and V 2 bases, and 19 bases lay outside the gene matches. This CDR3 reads CASSLKRDREKWGKPEAFF. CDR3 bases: TGTGCCAGCAGCTTAAAGAGGGACAGGGAAAAGTGGGGGAAGCCTGAAGCTTTCTTT.

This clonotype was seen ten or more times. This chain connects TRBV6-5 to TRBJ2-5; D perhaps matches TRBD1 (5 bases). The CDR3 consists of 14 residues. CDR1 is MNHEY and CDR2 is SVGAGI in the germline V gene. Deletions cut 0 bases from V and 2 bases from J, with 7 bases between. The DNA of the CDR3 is TGTGCCAGCAGTTACTCAGGGGTTCAAGAGACCCAGTACTTC. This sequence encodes CASSYSGVQETQYF.

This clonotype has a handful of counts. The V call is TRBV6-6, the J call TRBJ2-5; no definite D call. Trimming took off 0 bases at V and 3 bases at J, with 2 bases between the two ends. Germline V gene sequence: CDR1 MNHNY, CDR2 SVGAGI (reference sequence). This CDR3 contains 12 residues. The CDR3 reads CASSYSEETQYF. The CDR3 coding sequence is TGTGCCAGCAGTTACTCCGAAGAGACCCAGTACTTC.

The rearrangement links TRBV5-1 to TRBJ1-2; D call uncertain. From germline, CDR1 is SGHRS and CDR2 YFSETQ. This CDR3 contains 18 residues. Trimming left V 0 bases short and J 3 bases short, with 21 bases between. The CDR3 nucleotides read TGCGCCAGCAGCTTGGGAGGCGGGTCGAATATTCGGGACTATGGCTACACCTTC. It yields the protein CASSLGGGSNIRDYGYTF.

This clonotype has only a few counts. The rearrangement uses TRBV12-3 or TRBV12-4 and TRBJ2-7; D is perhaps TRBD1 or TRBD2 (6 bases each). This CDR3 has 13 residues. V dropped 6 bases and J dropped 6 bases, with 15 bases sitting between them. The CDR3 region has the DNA TGTGCCAGCAGCCCCTGGGGGGCTTCCGAGCAGTACTTC. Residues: CASSPWGASEQYF.

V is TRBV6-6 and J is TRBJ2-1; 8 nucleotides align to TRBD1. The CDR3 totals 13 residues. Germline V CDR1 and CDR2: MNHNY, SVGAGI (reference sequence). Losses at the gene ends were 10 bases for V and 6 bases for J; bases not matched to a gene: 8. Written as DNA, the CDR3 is TGTGCCATGGCGACAGGGGCTGGCAATGAGCAGTTCTTC. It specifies CAMATGAGNEQFF.

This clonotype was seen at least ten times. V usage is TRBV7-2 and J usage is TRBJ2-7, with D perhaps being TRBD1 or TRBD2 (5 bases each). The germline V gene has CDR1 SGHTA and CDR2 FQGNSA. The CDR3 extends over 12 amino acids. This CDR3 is CASRRGRYEQYF. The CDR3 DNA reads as TGTGCGAGTCGCCGGGGACGGTACGAGCAGTACTTC.